The 12 T cell receptor beta chains reported below all come from one sample, sequenced in a study of cytomegalovirus exposure and HLA in healthy donors. Amplification used 60 Vbeta primers and 13 Jbeta primers. Assay used: immunoSEQ multiplex PCR; TCRdb lists only in-frame clones, some missing. This table holds about 120,000 clones, roughly 86% found once. Material for sequencing was PBMCs. The receptors were sampled from a man aged 40-49 years in good health and CMV-seronegative.

This rearrangement joins TRBV6-5 to TRBJ1-5; TRBD1 aligns across 9 bases. Germline V CDR1 and CDR2: MNHEY, SVGAGI. Trimming removed 5 bases from V and 9 bases from J; junction bases left unmatched: 5. The CDR3 extends over 13 amino acids. CDR3 amino acids: CASSRTGDAPQHF. CDR3 sequence (DNA): TGTGCCAGCAGTCGGACAGGGGATGCGCCCCAGCATTTT.

The J gene is TRBJ2-1, the V gene TRBV30; weak D call: TRBD1 (6 bases). CDR1 and CDR2 from the germline V gene are GTSNPN and SVGIG (reference sequence). Trimming removed 2 bases at V and 8 bases at J, with 22 bases between. The CDR3 covers 16 residues. The DNA for the CDR3 is TGTGCCTGGAGTCCCAAAGGTAGGGGACAAGGGGATGAGCAGTTCTTC. It encodes CAWSPKGRGQGDEQFF.

The gene calls are TRBV7-6 and TRBJ2-7; tentative D call: TRBD1 (6 bases). Between the trimmed V and J ends, which lost 1 base and 6 bases, there was a span of 10 bases. Germline V gene data show CDR1 as SGHVS and CDR2 as FNYEAQ. The CDR3 sequence is 13 residues long. CDR3 sequence reads: CASSLDTGREQYF. The CDR3 nucleotides are TGTGCCAGCAGCTTAGACACAGGGCGCGAGCAGTACTTC.

The chain has TRBV28 and TRBJ2-3, with TRBD2 as a possible D gene (5 bases). CDR1 and CDR2 (germline): MDHEN, SYDVKM. V lost 2 bases and J lost 0, with 9 bases in between. This CDR3 is built from 15 residues. This CDR3 is CASSLSRTSTDTQYF. CDR3 nucleotide sequence: TGTGCCAGCAGTTTAAGCAGGACTAGCACAGATACGCAGTATTTT. The whole variable domain, remainder taken from reference TRBV28 and TRBJ2-3, is DVKVTQSSRYLVKRTGEKVFLECVQDMDHENMFWYRQDPGLGLRLIYFSYDVKMKEKGDIPEGYSVSREKKERFSLILESASTNQTSMYLCASSLSRTSTDTQYFGPGTRLTVL.

V gene TRBV28 combines with J gene TRBJ1-5; the D is unclear. In germline, CDR1 is MDHEN, CDR2 SYDVKM. This CDR3 contains 10 residues. The germline V and J ends were trimmed by 9 bases and 7 bases, with 7 bases remaining between them. This CDR3 reads CASAGQPQHF. CDR3 bases: TGTGCCAGTGCGGGACAGCCCCAGCATTTT.

This rearrangement joins TRBV4-2 to TRBJ2-3; D perhaps matches TRBD1 (7 bases). V shed 1 base and J shed 2 bases, with 16 bases lying between them. Germline CDR1 reads LGHNA; CDR2 reads YNFKEQ. The CDR3 is made up of 17 amino acids. CDR3 sequence: CASSQGPGGIITDTQYF. CDR3 bases: TGTGCCAGCAGCCAAGGGCCAGGGGGGATAATCACAGATACGCAGTATTTT.

The rearrangement links TRBV19 to TRBJ1-6; TRBD1 might be the D (5 bases). Per germline, CDR1 LNHDA and CDR2 SQIVND (reference sequence). The CDR3 is 17 residues long. Trimming stripped 3 bases from V and 7 bases from J, with 19 bases between. CDR3 in amino acids: CASSIELGADSNSPLHF. CDR3 sequence (DNA): TGTGCCAGTAGTATTGAGCTAGGGGCCGACTCAAATTCACCCCTCCACTTT.

As concerns this clone: Germline is not matched at one junction end, which may reflect a read error. This chain connects TRBV18 to TRBJ2-7; no firm D call. Per germline, CDR1 KGHSH and CDR2 LQKENI. The CDR3 spans 13 residues. Here the CDR3 reads CASSPPRSSEQYF. The CDR3 nucleotides are TGTGCCAGCTCACCACCGAGGTCCTCCGAGCAGTACTTC.

The chain uses TRBV7-6 and TRBJ2-7, with 11 bases that match TRBD1. J was trimmed by 3 bases and V by 6 bases; bases with no gene match: 13. Germline V gene data show CDR1 as SGHVS and CDR2 as FNYEAQ. The length of the CDR3 is 17 residues. CDR3 DNA: TGTGCCAGCAGTGGGGACAGGGGGATCGTCAACGGCTACGAGCAGTACTTC. Its translation is CASSGDRGIVNGYEQYF.

The V call is TRBV2, the J call TRBJ1-4; the D is unclear. The CDR3 consists of 15 residues. Trimming cost V 3 bases and J 0 bases, with 8 bases left between them. CDR1 is SNHLY and CDR2 is FYNNEI in the germline V gene. CDR3 in amino acids: CASSDQTTTNEKLFF. As DNA, the CDR3 is TGTGCCAGCAGTGATCAGACAACAACTAATGAAAAACTGTTTTTT.

The CDR3, as DNA: TGTGCCAGTACTTCCCCGGGACAGGGAGTAAATACGCAGTATTTT. It yields the protein CASTSPGQGVNTQYF. The gene calls are TRBV19 and TRBJ2-3, with TRBD1 matching over 9 bases. This CDR3 spans 15 amino acids. Germline trimming cut 7 bases from V and 7 bases from J; bases unmatched to any gene: 12. CDR1 and CDR2 (germline): LNHDA, SQIVND (reference sequence).

The chain has TRBV5-1 and TRBJ1-1; the match to TRBD1 covers 9 bases. V gave up 4 bases and J gave up 4 bases; unmatched junction bases: 5. The germline V gene encodes CDR1 SGHRS and CDR2 YFSETQ. This CDR3 has 14 amino acids. For the CDR3, the DNA is TGCGCCAGCAGCGTCCGACAGGGGGGCACTGAAGCTTTCTTT. Protein sequence: CASSVRQGGTEAFF.